This TCR beta chain derives from a study of molecular identifiers for immune sequencing clone quantification. Bulk TCR libraries used previously described methods and listed TCR primers. Each CDR3 protein gets one entry after TCRdb re-called the PCR reads with MiXCR. This table has more than 450,000 distinct CDR3 sequences, around 25% appearing once. V lost 0 bases, J lost 8 bases, and 9 bases lay in between. Per the germline V gene, CDR1 is LGHDT and CDR2 is YNNKEL (reference sequence). CDR3 size: 13 residues. About this clonotype: A much larger clone lies one base from this, so it may be a read error.

The TCR comes from a human donor in good health. Some libraries in this study had Jurkat cell RNA spiked in. This chain connects TRBV3-1 to TRBJ2-3; D is unresolved. Sequences were obtained from naive CD8+ T cells from blood, with Jurkat cell RNA spiked in. Subset noted: FACS-sorted CD8+CD4-CCR7+CD45RA+ naive T cells. This CDR3 is CASSQEDAGTQYF. In nucleotides, the CDR3 is TGTGCCAGCAGCCAAGAGGATGCAGGTACGCAGTATTTT.